One sample yielded the 18 T cell receptor beta chains listed below, sequenced in a study of blood T cell repertoires in COVID-19. The protocol was immunoSEQ multiplex PCR, while the TCRdb copy is restricted to in-frame clones and leaves out a portion. The sample comprises around 260,000 clones, roughly 90% of which are singletons, and about 2% rests with the top ten. The sample taken for sequencing was peripheral blood. These receptors were collected from a woman aged 25-40 years with COVID-19, enrolled during active disease.

In its sample, this clone was seen once. The rearrangement uses TRBV2 and TRBJ2-3; D is unresolved. CDR3 length: 12 residues. Germline CDR1 reads SNHLY; CDR2 reads FYNNEI. V was pared by 6 bases and J by 3 bases, with 7 bases between. CDR3: CASRLATDTQYF. CDR3 coding DNA: TGTGCCAGCAGACTTGCTACAGATACGCAGTATTTT.

The CDR3 DNA reads TGTGCCACCAGCAGCGGGGGGAGCGGATACAATGAGCAGTTCTTC. It specifies CATSSGGSGYNEQFF. The chain combines TRBV15 with TRBJ2-1; 7 bases align to TRBD2. CDR1 is LNHNV and CDR2 is YYDKDF in the germline V gene (reference sequence). The CDR3 spans 15 residues. V dropped 3 bases and J dropped 4; count of bases not matched to a gene: 6.

This sequence joins TRBV6-5 and TRBJ1-1; TRBD1 is a possible D gene (5 bases). The length of the CDR3 is 16 residues. Trimming removed 2 bases at V and 2 bases at J, with 15 bases between. Per germline, CDR1 MNHEY and CDR2 SVGAGI. Written as DNA, the CDR3 is TGTGCCAGCAGTTACAGGTTTACTCAGGGTAACACTGAAGCTTTCTTT. This encodes CASSYRFTQGNTEAFF.

The chain has TRBV30 and TRBJ2-1, with 8 bases lining up with TRBD1. This CDR3 spans 13 amino acids. The ends lost 7 bases at V and 9 bases at J; junction bases unmatched: 11. CDR1 GTSNPN and CDR2 SVGIG come from the germline V gene (reference sequence). The CDR3 sequence: CASTPDRGGEQFF. In DNA, the CDR3 is TGTGCCTCGACCCCCGACAGGGGAGGTGAGCAGTTCTTC.

This chain connects TRBV23-1 to TRBJ2-1; the match to TRBD2 covers 9 bases. TRBV23-1 belongs to the ORF category, with a function that is uncertain. The J segment lost 7 bases and the V segment lost 3 bases, leaving 22 bases of the junction unmatched. This CDR3 spans 20 amino acids. This chain's CDR3 is CASSHGLAEVRGRAGNEQFF. The CDR3 nucleotides are TGCGCCAGCAGTCACGGACTCGCGGAGGTTCGCGGGAGGGCGGGGAATGAGCAGTTCTTC.

This rearrangement joins TRBV5-1 to TRBJ2-2; a possible D gene is TRBD2 (6 bases). This CDR3 region has 13 residues. V was clipped by 4 bases and J by 5 bases, with 9 bases between them. CDR1 and CDR2 (germline): SGHRS, YFSETQ. CDR3 protein: CASSMEGTGELFF. In DNA form, the CDR3 reads TGCGCCAGCAGCATGGAGGGGACCGGGGAGCTGTTTTTT.

The gene calls are TRBV19 and TRBJ2-5; no reliable D call. Germline values: CDR1 LNHDA, CDR2 SQIVND (reference sequence). This CDR3 has 13 residues. V was pared by 6 bases and J by 0 bases, with 8 bases between. The CDR3 DNA reads as TGTGCCAGTAGCCCTAGGAACCAAGAGACCCAGTACTTC. Amino acids: CASSPRNQETQYF.

The chain carries TRBV5-1 and TRBJ1-5, with unresolved D. The germline V gene encodes CDR1 SGHRS and CDR2 YFSETQ. The ends were cut back, 0 bases at V and 0 bases at J, with 7 bases in the middle. The length of the CDR3 is 15 residues. The CDR3 here is CASSLDPGSNQPQHF. As DNA, the CDR3 is TGCGCCAGCAGCTTGGATCCGGGTAGCAATCAGCCCCAGCATTTT.

The J gene is TRBJ1-4, the V gene TRBV29-1; 8 bases align to TRBD1. Looked up from germline, CDR1 is SQVTM and CDR2 is ANQGSEA. The CDR3 consists of 15 residues. V was pared by 6 bases and J by 4 bases, with 10 bases of the junction left unmatched. CDR3 amino acids: CSVGTGGARNEKLFF. In nucleotides, the CDR3 is TGCAGCGTGGGGACAGGAGGGGCTCGTAATGAAAAACTGTTTTTT.

This clone is a singleton in its sample. The chain couples TRBV6-2 or TRBV6-3 to TRBJ1-2, with TRBD1 as a possible D gene (6 bases). CDR3 length: 13 amino acids. The V gene lost 5 bases and the J gene lost 2 bases, with 9 bases spanning the gap. The germline V gene has CDR1 MNHEY and CDR2 SVGEGT. The CDR3 DNA reads as TGTGCCAGCAGTCTCGACAGGAACTATGGCTACACCTTC. Amino acids: CASSLDRNYGYTF.

This chain joins TRBV7-6 and TRBJ1-5, with D uncertain. Trimming left V 1 base short and J 0 bases short, with 13 bases between. The germline V gene has CDR1 SGHVS and CDR2 FNYEAQ. The CDR3 is 17 residues long. The CDR3 nucleotides are TGTGCCAGCAGCTTAGGCCCCCGGGGAGGTAGCAATCAGCCCCAGCATTTT. This sequence encodes CASSLGPRGGSNQPQHF.

This clone was detected only a few times. The chain is built from TRBV5-4 and TRBJ2-3, with 12 bases fitting TRBD2. The germline CDR1 and CDR2 sequences are SGHNT and YYREEE (reference sequence). The CDR3 spans 16 residues. The V segment lost 3 bases and the J segment 4 bases; nucleotides outside the gene matches: 6. In DNA form, the CDR3 reads TGTGCCAGCAGCTCCTCGCTAGCGGGAGGGGCAGATACGCAGTATTTT. This translates into CASSSSLAGGADTQYF.

This sequence joins TRBV5-4 and TRBJ1-1; D ambiguous. CDR1 SGHNT and CDR2 YYREEE come from the germline V gene (reference sequence). CDR3 length: 18 residues. V was cut by 4 bases and J by 3 bases, with 25 bases left in between. The CDR3 is CASSAGLSMGFGDTEAFF. CDR3 sequence (DNA): TGTGCCAGCAGCGCCGGACTGAGTATGGGTTTTGGGGACACTGAAGCTTTCTTT.

The chain joins TRBV27 to TRBJ2-1; TRBD1 aligns across 8 bases. Germline trimming cut 1 base from V and 10 bases from J; bases unmatched to any gene: 9. CDR1 and CDR2 from the germline V gene are MNHEY and SMNVEV (reference sequence). The CDR3 has 15 residues. CDR3 sequence reads: CASSLWGQVGGEQFF. CDR3 DNA sequence: TGTGCCAGCAGTTTATGGGGACAGGTGGGAGGCGAGCAGTTCTTC.

V and J are TRBV6-1 and TRBJ2-5, with 16 nucleotides matching TRBD2. The ends lost 2 bases at V and 5 bases at J; junction bases unmatched: 8. Germline assignment: CDR1 MNHNS and CDR2 SASEGT. The CDR3 consists of 18 residues. CDR3 amino acids: CASSEMGLAGGRWETQYF. CDR3 DNA: TGTGCCAGCAGTGAAATGGGACTAGCGGGAGGGAGGTGGGAGACCCAGTACTTC.

The V and J genes are TRBV19 and TRBJ1-5, with TRBD1 matching 10 bases. The CDR3 is 16 residues long. Germline V gene lookup returns CDR1 LNHDA and CDR2 SQIVND (reference sequence). With 5 bases clipped from V and 2 bases from J, the junction kept 6 bases outside the gene matches. The CDR3 loop reads CASSGTGAWGNQPQHF. DNA for the CDR3: TGTGCCAGTAGTGGGACAGGGGCCTGGGGCAATCAGCCCCAGCATTTT.

Points on this clone: Other nucleotide sequences from this sample produce the same CDR3. The chain is built from TRBV19 and TRBJ1-1; D is undetermined. Deletions cut 1 base from V and 3 bases from J, with 9 bases between. The CDR3 extends over 14 amino acids. From germline, CDR1 is LNHDA and CDR2 SQIVND (reference sequence). The CDR3 DNA sequence: TGTGCCAGTAGTATAGGGGGAGGAGACACTGAAGCTTTCTTT. Residues: CASSIGGGDTEAFF.

This clone was seen only once. V and J are TRBV9 and TRBJ1-1; D not certain. CDR1 and CDR2 from the germline V gene are SGDLS and YYNGEE. V gave up 4 bases and J gave up 7 bases, with 14 bases separating them. The CDR3 extends over 13 amino acids. The CDR3 coding sequence is TGTGCCAGCAGCCCCTCCTCTACGGGTGAAGCTTTCTTT. Translation gives CASSPSSTGEAFF.